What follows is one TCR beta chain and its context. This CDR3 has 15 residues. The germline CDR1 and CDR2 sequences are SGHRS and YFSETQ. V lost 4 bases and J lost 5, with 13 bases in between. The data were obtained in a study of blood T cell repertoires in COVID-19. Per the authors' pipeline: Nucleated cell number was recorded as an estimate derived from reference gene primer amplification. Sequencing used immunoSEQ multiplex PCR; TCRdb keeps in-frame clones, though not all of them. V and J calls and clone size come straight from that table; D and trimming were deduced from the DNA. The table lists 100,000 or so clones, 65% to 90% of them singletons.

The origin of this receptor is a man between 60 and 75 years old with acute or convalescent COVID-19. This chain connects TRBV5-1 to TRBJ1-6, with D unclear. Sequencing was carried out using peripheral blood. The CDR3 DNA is TGCGCCAGCAGCCTACTCGGGGTGGATAATTCACCCCTCCACTTT. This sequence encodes CASSLLGVDNSPLHF.